This T cell receptor (beta chain) was sequenced for a study of blood T cell repertoires in COVID-19. Study-wide background: The study drew acute and convalescent COVID-19 samples from the United States, Italy and Spain. PBMCs, B-cell-depleted T cells, or T cells provided the cDNA or gDNA that made up the material.

This clone was detected once. Study processing details: For nucleated cells, counts were estimated from reference gene primer amplification. Here immunoSEQ multiplex PCR was the method, and the copy in TCRdb shows in-frame clones only, minus some. The V and J calls and the clone size are those of that table, but D and trimming were determined from the DNA. This sample has about 62,000 clones, with around 84% found just once. The CDR3 runs to 15 residues. V lost 1 base to trimming and J lost 4 bases, with 11 bases between them. Germline V gene lookup returns CDR1 LGHDT and CDR2 YNNKEL (reference sequence).

V usage is TRBV3-1 (or the pseudogene TRBV3-2) and J usage is TRBJ2-4, with a tentative D call TRBD1 (5 bases). Material: peripheral blood. This clonotype originated in a man between 65 and 85 years old with acute or convalescent COVID-19. CDR3 amino acids: CASSQVLTGKNIQYF. The CDR3 DNA sequence: TGTGCCAGCAGCCAAGTTCTCACAGGAAAAAACATTCAGTACTTC.